One T cell receptor (beta chain) is described in this entry. Its specificity is not known. This specimen belongs to a study of cytomegalovirus exposure and HLA in healthy donors. The study, taken as a whole, reports: According to reports, the classifier identified cytomegalovirus status with high specificity and sensitivity. The study designated some 180 TCR beta chains cytomegalovirus-associated.

Some clones are missing from TCRdb's copy, which holds only in-frame ones; the method was immunoSEQ multiplex PCR. Of tens of thousands of clones in the sample, under 95% were seen once. The receptor comes from a man younger than 40 in good health and CMV-seronegative. The specimen sequenced was PBMCs.

CDR3 residues: CASSPGEYEQYF. CDR3 nucleotides: TGTGCCAGCAGTCCGGGAGAGTACGAGCAGTACTTC. The chain employs TRBV6-5 and TRBJ2-7; maybe TRBD2 (6 bases). Per germline, CDR1 MNHEY and CDR2 SVGAGI. There are 12 residues in the CDR3. V lost 5 bases to trimming and J lost 4 bases, with 9 bases between them.